These 25 T cell receptor beta chains were all obtained from the same sample, sequenced in a study of cytomegalovirus exposure and HLA in healthy donors. PCR amplification relied on 60 Vbeta primers (plus 13 Jbeta primers). The protocol was immunoSEQ multiplex PCR, while the TCRdb copy is restricted to in-frame clones and leaves out a portion. The table has some 180,000 clones, 70% to 80% seen once. Material for sequencing was PBMCs. The origin of the receptors is a man aged 18 to 29 in good health and CMV-seronegative.

The rearrangement uses TRBV30 and TRBJ2-4; unclear D gene. The CDR3 runs to 11 residues. The germline V gene encodes CDR1 GTSNPN and CDR2 SVGIG (reference sequence). V lost 2 bases, J lost 4 bases, and 3 bases lay in between. This CDR3 is CAWSQKNIQYF. Here the CDR3 DNA reads TGTGCCTGGAGTCAGAAAAACATTCAGTACTTC.

The CDR3 is CAWSVQGSCGELFF. DNA for the CDR3: TGTGCCTGGAGTGTACAGGGGTCGTGCGGGGAGCTGTTTTTT. V is TRBV30 and J is TRBJ2-2; 7 nucleotides line up with TRBD1. This CDR3 is 14 amino acids long. V shed 0 bases and J 7 bases; nucleotides not matched to a gene: 5. Germline V gene data show CDR1 as GTSNPN and CDR2 as SVGIG (reference sequence).

This chain links TRBV4-2 with TRBJ1-4; D perhaps matches TRBD1 (6 bases). This CDR3 spans 14 amino acids. CDR1 and CDR2 from the germline V gene are LGHNA and YNFKEQ. V lost 6 bases to trimming and J lost 2 bases, with 10 bases between them. CDR3 sequence: CASRVQGTNEKLFF. CDR3 sequence (DNA): TGTGCCAGCAGAGTTCAGGGGACTAATGAAAAACTGTTTTTT.

This clone was detected a few times. This sequence joins TRBV4-3 and TRBJ1-1; D is ambiguous. CDR1 and CDR2 from the germline V gene are LGHNA and YSLEER. CDR3 size: 14 residues. Trimming stripped 0 bases from V and 1 base from J, with 6 bases between. The CDR3 protein is CASSQENTNTEAFF. The CDR3 bases are TGCGCCAGCAGCCAAGAAAACACGAACACTGAAGCTTTCTTT.

The J gene is TRBJ1-5, the V gene TRBV4-1; 7 bases line up with TRBD1. Germline CDR1 MGHRA, CDR2 YSYEKL. The CDR3 has 15 residues. Trimming removed 2 bases from V and 9 bases from J; junction bases left unmatched: 10. Here the CDR3 reads CASSQIRTGVWPQHF. CDR3 in DNA: TGCGCCAGCAGCCAAATAAGAACAGGGGTTTGGCCCCAGCATTTT.

The rearrangement joins TRBV7-2 to TRBJ2-5, with TRBD1 matching 7 bases. The CDR3 runs 14 residues. The germline V gene has CDR1 SGHTA and CDR2 FQGNSA. The CDR3 region is CGMTRTGRQETQYF. The DNA for the CDR3 is TGTGGGATGACCAGGACAGGCCGTCAAGAGACCCAGTACTTC.

This clone was observed a handful of times. The V and J genes are TRBV20-1 and TRBJ2-7, with TRBD1 as a possible D gene (5 bases). Per the germline V gene, CDR1 is DFQATT and CDR2 is SNEGSKA (reference sequence). The CDR3 runs 11 residues. V was clipped by 4 bases and J by 7 bases, with 11 bases between them. The CDR3 DNA follows: TGCAGTGCTACCAGGGTGGGGGAGCAGTACTTC. Amino acid sequence: CSATRVGEQYF.

J is TRBJ2-7 and V is TRBV6-6, with 11 nucleotides matching TRBD1. The CDR3 length is 15 residues. V lost 4 bases to trimming and J lost 6 bases; unmatched junction nucleotides: 8. Germline V gives CDR1 MNHNY, CDR2 SVGAGI (reference sequence). The CDR3 nucleotides read TGTGCCAGCAGTTCGACCGGGACAGGGGGAGTCGAGCAGTACTTC. The encoded protein is CASSSTGTGGVEQYF.

The chain couples TRBV18 to TRBJ2-3, with TRBD2 matching 7 bases. Germline V CDR1 and CDR2: KGHSH, LQKENI. V gave up 3 bases and J gave up 4 bases; unmatched junction bases: 7. CDR3 length equals 15 residues. CDR3 bases: TGTGCCAGCTCACCGGCGGGACTATGGGCAGATACGCAGTATTTT. It translates to CASSPAGLWADTQYF. The variable domain in full, completed from reference TRBV18 and TRBJ2-3, reads NAGVMQNPRHLVRRRGQEARLRCSPMKGHSHVYWYRQLPEEGLKFMVYLQKENIIDESGMPKERFSAEFPKEGPSILRIQQVVRGDSAAYFCASSPAGLWADTQYFGPGTRLTVL.

This chain uses TRBV18 with TRBJ1-1, with a possible D match to TRBD1 (6 bases). Between the trimmed V and J ends, which lost 10 bases and 1 base, there was a span of 19 bases. Germline CDR1 is KGHSH and CDR2 is LQKENI. This CDR3 is built from 15 residues. The CDR3 protein is CATLREGVGNTEAFF. The CDR3 nucleotides are TGTGCCACCCTACGGGAGGGGGTAGGGAACACTGAAGCTTTCTTT. Using reference TRBV18 and TRBJ1-1 for the parts outside the CDR3, the full variable domain is NAGVMQNPRHLVRRRGQEARLRCSPMKGHSHVYWYRQLPEEGLKFMVYLQKENIIDESGMPKERFSAEFPKEGPSILRIQQVVRGDSAAYFCATLREGVGNTEAFFGQGTRLTVV.

The chain uses TRBV5-1 and TRBJ2-3; the D gene is possibly TRBD2 (7 bases). V was trimmed by 5 bases and J by 1 base, leaving 11 bases between them. This CDR3 region has 14 residues. The germline V gene has CDR1 SGHRS and CDR2 YFSETQ. In DNA form, the CDR3 reads TGCGCCAGCAGGGGGGGGGCGCGCACAGATACGCAGTATTTT. Its translation is CASRGGARTDTQYF. The full variable domain, with the rest looked up from reference TRBV5-1 and TRBJ2-3, is KAGVTQTPRYLIKTRGQQVTLSCSPISGHRSVSWYQQTPGQGLQFLFEYFSETQRNKGNFPGRFSGRQFSNSRSEMNVSTLELGDSALYLCASRGGARTDTQYFGPGTRLTVL.

A single count supports this clone. The junction differs from germline at one of its ends, possibly a read error. V usage is TRBV7-7 and J usage is TRBJ2-1; TRBD2 matches at 14 bases. The CDR3 length is 14 residues. From germline, CDR1 is SSHAT and CDR2 FNYEAQ (reference sequence). The CDR3: CASSLGTSGSGQFF. The CDR3 bases are TGTGCTAGCAGCCTCGGGACTAGCGGGAGTGGGCAGTTCTTC.

The chain recombines TRBV6-1 with TRBJ2-6; 9 bases match TRBD1. V lost 3 bases, J lost 4 bases, and 13 bases stayed unmatched. The CDR3 totals 19 residues. Looked up from germline, CDR1 is MNHNS and CDR2 is SASEGT. As DNA, the CDR3 is TGTGCCAGCAGTGATTCGAGGTGGACAGGGGAAGACGGGGCCAACGTCCTGACTTTC. Translating it yields CASSDSRWTGEDGANVLTF.

This chain uses TRBV30 with TRBJ1-1, with unresolved D. Germline assignment: CDR1 GTSNPN and CDR2 SVGIG (reference sequence). The CDR3 loop spans 12 amino acids. Trimming shortened V by 4 bases and J by 11 bases, and 17 bases separated the two germline ends. CDR3 DNA: TGTGCCTGGATTCGAGGGCAGTGCTACGCTTTCTTT. Amino acid sequence: CAWIRGQCYAFF.

The table lists this clone with a few counts. The J gene is TRBJ1-2, the V gene TRBV25-1, with D possibly being TRBD1 (6 bases). Germline CDR1 is MGHDK and CDR2 is SYGVNS. Between the trimmed V and J ends, which lost 3 bases and 3 bases, there was a span of 11 bases. The CDR3 has 14 residues. CDR3 sequence (DNA): TGTGCCAGCAGTGAGGTCGGGACACACTATGGCTACACCTTC. This codes for CASSEVGTHYGYTF.

This chain's CDR3 is CASSLREGILRHEQYF. The CDR3 DNA reads as TGTGCCAGCAGCTTGCGCGAGGGAATTCTACGACACGAGCAGTACTTC. This rearrangement joins TRBV5-6 to TRBJ2-7, with D maybe TRBD2 (5 bases). The CDR3 extends over 16 amino acids. The V end lost 1 base, the J end lost 5 bases, and 19 bases lay between the germline ends. CDR1 SGHDT and CDR2 YYEEEE come from the germline V gene. The whole variable domain, filled in from reference TRBV5-6 and TRBJ2-7, reads DAGVTQSPTHLIKTRGQQVTLRCSPKSGHDTVSWYQQALGQGPQFIFQYYEEEERQRGNFPDRFSGHQFPNYSSELNVNALLLGDSALYLCASSLREGILRHEQYFGPGTRLTVT.

The chain is built from TRBV7-3 and TRBJ2-2; weak D call: TRBD2 (5 bases). CDR3 length equals 14 residues. Germline V gene data show CDR1 as SGHTA and CDR2 as FQGTGA. The V gene lost 3 bases and the J gene lost 5 bases, with 10 bases spanning the gap. The CDR3 sequence: CASSFLPGTGELFF. For the CDR3, the DNA is TGTGCCAGCAGCTTCTTACCGGGGACCGGGGAGCTGTTTTTT. Supplemented by reference TRBV7-3 and TRBJ2-2, the full variable domain reads GAGVSQTPSNKVTEKGKYVELRCDPISGHTALYWYRQSLGQGPEFLIYFQGTGAADDSGLPNDRFFAVRPEGSVSTLKIQRTERGDSAVYLCASSFLPGTGELFFGEGSRLTVL.

This chain joins TRBV5-1 and TRBJ2-2, with TRBD2 identical over 14 bases. Trimming removed 3 bases from V and 0 bases from J; junction bases left unmatched: 7. CDR1 is SGHRS, CDR2 YFSETQ, per germline. The CDR3 totals 19 residues. CDR3 nucleotides: TGCGCCAGCAGCTACTCAGGACTAGCGGGGGGTACGAACACCGGGGAGCTGTTTTTT. Its protein is CASSYSGLAGGTNTGELFF.

This clone was counted a few times. The rearrangement uses TRBV4-2 and TRBJ2-1; a possible D gene is TRBD1 (6 bases). The CDR3 runs 16 residues. Germline-derived CDR1 and CDR2 are LGHNA and YNFKEQ. V lost 0 bases to trimming and J lost 6 bases, with 15 bases between them. CDR3 nucleotide sequence: TGTGCCAGCAGCCAAGATCAGGTTCGAGGGGGCAATGAGCAGTTCTTC. As protein: CASSQDQVRGGNEQFF.

The genes are TRBV25-1 and TRBJ2-3, with 10 positions matching TRBD1. This CDR3 has 13 residues. CDR1 is MGHDK and CDR2 is SYGVNS in the germline V gene. J was trimmed by 3 bases and V by 9 bases; bases with no gene match: 3. CDR3 nucleotide sequence: TGTGCCAGTGGGACAGGGGATACAGATACGCAGTATTTT. Translated, it gives CASGTGDTDTQYF.

The chain has TRBV4-2 and TRBJ1-1; 8 nucleotides agree with TRBD1. V trimming: 10 bases; J trimming: 3 bases; junction bases outside the gene matches: 7. The CDR3 contains 13 residues. Germline V gene data show CDR1 as LGHNA and CDR2 as YNFKEQ. Here the CDR3 DNA reads TGTGCCACTACGCAGGGGGCCGACACTGAAGCTTTCTTT. Translating it yields CATTQGADTEAFF.

This clone was seen only once. The J gene is TRBJ1-2, the V gene TRBV25-1; tentative D call: TRBD1 (6 bases). Between the trimmed V and J ends, which lost 1 base and 4 bases, there was a span of 10 bases. From germline, CDR1 is MGHDK and CDR2 SYGVNS. The CDR3 runs 14 residues. The CDR3 sequence: CASSESLGGYGYTF. CDR3 sequence (DNA): TGTGCCAGCAGTGAATCTCTAGGGGGCTATGGCTACACCTTC.

The rearrangement links TRBV27 to TRBJ2-2; TRBD1 matches 10 bases. The germline CDR1 and CDR2 sequences are MNHEY and SMNVEV (reference sequence). This CDR3 region has 16 residues. V dropped 4 bases and J dropped 6; count of bases not matched to a gene: 8. CDR3 coding DNA: TGTGCCAGCAGTTCCACCGGGACAGGGGTAGCCGGGGAGCTGTTTTTT. Protein sequence: CASSSTGTGVAGELFF.

This clone was observed a handful of times. The genes are TRBV5-4 and TRBJ2-7; TRBD1 agrees at 10 bases. The CDR3 totals 15 residues. Losses at the gene ends were 4 bases for V and 2 bases for J; bases not matched to a gene: 6. Germline V gene lookup returns CDR1 SGHNT and CDR2 YYREEE (reference sequence). The CDR3 here is CASSPGTGDTYEQYF. The CDR3 coding sequence is TGTGCCAGCAGCCCGGGGACAGGGGACACCTACGAGCAGTACTTC.

The rearrangement joins TRBV9 to TRBJ1-2; tentative D call: TRBD1 (5 bases). Germline V lookup: CDR1 SGDLS, CDR2 YYNGEE. The V end was cut by 4 bases, the J end by 4 bases, with 17 bases between. The CDR3 length is 15 residues. This chain's CDR3 is CASSPRSRTPYGYTF. The DNA of the CDR3 is TGTGCCAGCAGCCCCCGATCAAGGACACCCTATGGCTACACCTTC.